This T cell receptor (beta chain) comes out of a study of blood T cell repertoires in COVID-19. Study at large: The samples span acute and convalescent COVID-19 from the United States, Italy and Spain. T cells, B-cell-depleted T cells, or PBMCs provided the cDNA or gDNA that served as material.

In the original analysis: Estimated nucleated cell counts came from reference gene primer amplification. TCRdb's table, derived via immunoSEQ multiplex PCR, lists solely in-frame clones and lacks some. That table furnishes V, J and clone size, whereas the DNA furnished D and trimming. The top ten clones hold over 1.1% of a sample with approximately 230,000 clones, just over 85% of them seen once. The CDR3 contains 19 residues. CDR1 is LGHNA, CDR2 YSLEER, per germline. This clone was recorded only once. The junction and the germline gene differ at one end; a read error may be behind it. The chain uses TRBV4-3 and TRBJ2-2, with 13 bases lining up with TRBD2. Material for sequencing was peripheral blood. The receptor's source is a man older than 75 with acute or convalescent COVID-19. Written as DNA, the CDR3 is TGCGCCAGCAGCCAAGATATAGGACTAGCGGGAGACAACAGCGGGGAGCTGTTTTTT. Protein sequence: CASSQDIGLAGDNSGELFF.